Each of the 6 T cell receptor beta chains below was sequenced from the same sample in a study of beta chain features in type 1 diabetes. Their cognate antigens are unknown. Study-wide results and limits: Moderate yet significant TCRB CDR3 shortening was seen in Type 1 diabetes patients in all four CD4+ subsets.

The investigators reverse transcribed all of the isolated RNA, so they sequenced expressed TCRB transcripts. Method: immunoSEQ multiplex PCR; TCRdb's copy keeps in-frame clones and lacks some. The sample consists of around 690,000 clones, around 11% of them appearing once. The sample consisted of naive CD4+ T cells from blood. Source of these receptors: a man aged 30 to 45 with type 1 diabetes.

The rearrangement joins TRBV7-2 to TRBJ2-1, with a possible D match to TRBD2 (5 bases). The CDR3 spans 12 residues. Germline loops: CDR1 SGHTA, CDR2 FQGNSA. V lost 1 base and J lost 12, with 10 bases in between. Here the CDR3 DNA reads TGTGCCAGCAGCTTAGTCGGGGAGACGCAGTTCTTC. Its translation: CASSLVGETQFF. Filled out from reference TRBV7-2 and TRBJ2-1, the complete variable domain reads GAGVSQSPSNKVTEKGKDVELRCDPISGHTALYWYRQSLGQGLEFLIYFQGNSAPDKSGLPSDRFSAERTGGSVSTLTIQRTQQEDSAVYLCASSLVGETQFFGPGTRLTVL.

The rearrangement joins TRBV7-2 to TRBJ2-3; D could derive from TRBD1 or TRBD2 (5 bases each). The CDR3 is 15 residues long. Germline V gives CDR1 SGHTA, CDR2 FQGNSA. Trimming stripped 5 bases from V and 2 bases from J, with 14 bases between. CDR3 sequence reads: CASSTGAVHTDTQYF. The CDR3 DNA reads TGTGCCAGCAGCACCGGGGCGGTGCACACAGATACGCAGTATTTT. The variable domain in full, completed from reference TRBV7-2 and TRBJ2-3, reads GAGVSQSPSNKVTEKGKDVELRCDPISGHTALYWYRQSLGQGLEFLIYFQGNSAPDKSGLPSDRFSAERTGGSVSTLTIQRTQQEDSAVYLCASSTGAVHTDTQYFGPGTRLTVL.

The V call is TRBV9, the J call TRBJ1-1; D is perhaps TRBD1 (6 bases). V was pared by 3 bases and J by 11 bases, with 14 bases between. The CDR3 runs 12 residues. Germline V CDR1 and CDR2: SGDLS, YYNGEE. CDR3 residues: CASSATGSRAFF. CDR3 coding DNA: TGTGCCAGCAGCGCGACAGGATCTCGGGCTTTCTTT.

The chain is built from TRBV6-5 and TRBJ2-6; D remains unclear. The germline V gene encodes CDR1 MNHEY and CDR2 SVGAGI. V was trimmed by 3 bases and J by 0 bases, leaving 6 bases between them. The CDR3 covers 15 residues. The CDR3 sequence is CASSYWGSGANVLTF. CDR3 in DNA: TGTGCCAGCAGTTATTGGGGCTCTGGGGCCAACGTCCTGACTTTC.

This clone was picked up many times. The chain links TRBV7-9 to TRBJ1-4, with D possibly matching TRBD1 (6 bases). Germline CDR1 SEHNR, CDR2 FQNEAQ (reference sequence). Trimming shortened V by 10 bases and J by 0 bases, and 15 bases separated the two germline ends. The CDR3 contains 15 residues. For the CDR3, the DNA is TGTGCCACCTGGAACGAGGGGGCAACTAATGAAAAACTGTTTTTT. It encodes CATWNEGATNEKLFF.

The gene calls are TRBV7-2 and TRBJ1-3; perhaps TRBD1 as D (6 bases). Germline CDR1 is SGHTA and CDR2 is FQGNSA. This CDR3 is 16 amino acids long. Trimming took 4 bases from V and 2 from J, leaving 15 bases between them. CDR3 amino acids: CASSWTAGFPGNTIYF. CDR3 DNA: TGTGCCAGCAGCTGGACAGCGGGATTCCCTGGAAACACCATATATTTT. Filled out from reference TRBV7-2 and TRBJ1-3, the complete variable domain reads GAGVSQSPSNKVTEKGKDVELRCDPISGHTALYWYRQSLGQGLEFLIYFQGNSAPDKSGLPSDRFSAERTGGSVSTLTIQRTQQEDSAVYLCASSWTAGFPGNTIYFGEGSWLTVV.